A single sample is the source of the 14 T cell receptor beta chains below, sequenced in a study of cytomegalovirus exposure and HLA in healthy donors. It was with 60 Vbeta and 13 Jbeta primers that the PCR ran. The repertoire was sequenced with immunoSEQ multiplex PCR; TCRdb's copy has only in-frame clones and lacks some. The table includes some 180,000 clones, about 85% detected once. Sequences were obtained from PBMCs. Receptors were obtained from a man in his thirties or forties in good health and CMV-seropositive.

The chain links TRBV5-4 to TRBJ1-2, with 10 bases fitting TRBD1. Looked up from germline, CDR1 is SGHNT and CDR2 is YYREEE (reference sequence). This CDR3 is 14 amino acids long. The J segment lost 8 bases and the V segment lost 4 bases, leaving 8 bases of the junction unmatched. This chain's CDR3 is CASSPGQGPGGYTF. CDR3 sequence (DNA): TGTGCCAGCAGCCCGGGACAGGGGCCGGGAGGCTACACCTTC.

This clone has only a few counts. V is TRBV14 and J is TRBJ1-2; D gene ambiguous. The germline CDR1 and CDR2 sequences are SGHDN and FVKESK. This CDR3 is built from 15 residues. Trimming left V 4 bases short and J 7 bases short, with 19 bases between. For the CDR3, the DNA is TGTGCCAGCAGCCTCCTCCGACCTACCCCGGGTGGCTACACCTTC. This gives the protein CASSLLRPTPGGYTF.

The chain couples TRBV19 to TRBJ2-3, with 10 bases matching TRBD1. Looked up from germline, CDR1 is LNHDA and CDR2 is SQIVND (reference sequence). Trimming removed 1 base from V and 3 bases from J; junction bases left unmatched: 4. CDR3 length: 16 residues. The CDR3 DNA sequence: TGTGCCAGTAGTATAGGGGACAGGGGCTGGACAGATACGCAGTATTTT. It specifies CASSIGDRGWTDTQYF.

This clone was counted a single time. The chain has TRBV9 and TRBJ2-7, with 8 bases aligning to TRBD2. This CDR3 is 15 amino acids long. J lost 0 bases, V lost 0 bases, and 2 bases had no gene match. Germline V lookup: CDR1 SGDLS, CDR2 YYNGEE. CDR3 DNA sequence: TGTGCCAGCAGCGTAGTAGCGGGACCCTCCTACGAGCAGTACTTC. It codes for CASSVVAGPSYEQYF.

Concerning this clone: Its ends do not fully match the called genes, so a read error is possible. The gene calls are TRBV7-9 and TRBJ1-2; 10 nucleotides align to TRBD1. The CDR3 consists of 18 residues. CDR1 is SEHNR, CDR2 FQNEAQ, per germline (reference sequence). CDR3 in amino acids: CSSSLEGQGRTLYYGYTF. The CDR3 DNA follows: TGTTCCAGCAGCTTAGAGGGACAGGGGCGAACCCTCTACTATGGCTACACCTTC.

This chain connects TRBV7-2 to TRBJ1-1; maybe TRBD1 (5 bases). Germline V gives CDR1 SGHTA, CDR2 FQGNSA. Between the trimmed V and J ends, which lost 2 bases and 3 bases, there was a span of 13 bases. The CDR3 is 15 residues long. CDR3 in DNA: TGTGCCAGCAGCTTATTTGGAGGGGTGGACACTGAAGCTTTCTTT. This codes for CASSLFGGVDTEAFF.

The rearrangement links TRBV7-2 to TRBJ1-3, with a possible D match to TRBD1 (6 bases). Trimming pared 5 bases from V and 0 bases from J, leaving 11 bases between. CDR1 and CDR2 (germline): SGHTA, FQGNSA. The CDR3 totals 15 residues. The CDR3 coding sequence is TGTGCCAGCAGCCATGACAGGTCCTCTGGAAACACCATATATTTT. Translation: CASSHDRSSGNTIYF.

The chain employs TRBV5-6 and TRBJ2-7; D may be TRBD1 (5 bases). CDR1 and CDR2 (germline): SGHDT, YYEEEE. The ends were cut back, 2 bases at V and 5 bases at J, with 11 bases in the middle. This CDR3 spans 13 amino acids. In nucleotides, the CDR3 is TGTGCCAGCAGCTTAAGGGGAATAGACGAGCAGTACGTC. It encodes CASSLRGIDEQYV.

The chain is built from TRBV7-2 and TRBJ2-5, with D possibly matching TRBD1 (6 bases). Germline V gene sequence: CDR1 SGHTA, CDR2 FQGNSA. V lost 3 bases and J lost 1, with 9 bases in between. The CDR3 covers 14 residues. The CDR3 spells CASSFQTGQETQYF. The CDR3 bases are TGTGCCAGCAGCTTTCAGACAGGCCAAGAGACCCAGTACTTC.

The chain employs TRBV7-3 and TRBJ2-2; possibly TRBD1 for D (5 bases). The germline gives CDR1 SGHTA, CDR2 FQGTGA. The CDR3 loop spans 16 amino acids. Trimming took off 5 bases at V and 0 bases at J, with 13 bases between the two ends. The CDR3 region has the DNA TGTGCCAGCAGCCAAAGGGGATTCGCGAACACCGGGGAGCTGTTTTTT. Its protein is CASSQRGFANTGELFF. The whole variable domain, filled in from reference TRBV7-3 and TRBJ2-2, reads GAGVSQTPSNKVTEKGKYVELRCDPISGHTALYWYRQSLGQGPEFLIYFQGTGAADDSGLPNDRFFAVRPEGSVSTLKIQRTERGDSAVYLCASSQRGFANTGELFFGEGSRLTVL.

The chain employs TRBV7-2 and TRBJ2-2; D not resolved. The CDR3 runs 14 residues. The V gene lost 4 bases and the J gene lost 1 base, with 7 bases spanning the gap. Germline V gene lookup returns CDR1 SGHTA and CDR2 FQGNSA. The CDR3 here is CASSSDLNTGELFF. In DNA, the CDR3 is TGTGCCAGCAGCTCCGACTTGAACACCGGGGAGCTGTTTTTT.

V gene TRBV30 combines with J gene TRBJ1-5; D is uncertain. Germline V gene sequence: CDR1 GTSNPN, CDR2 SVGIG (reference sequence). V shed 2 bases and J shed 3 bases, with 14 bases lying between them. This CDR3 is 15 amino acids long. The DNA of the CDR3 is TGTGCCTGGAGTCGGTCAAAATCCTACAATCAGCCCCAGCATTTT. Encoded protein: CAWSRSKSYNQPQHF.

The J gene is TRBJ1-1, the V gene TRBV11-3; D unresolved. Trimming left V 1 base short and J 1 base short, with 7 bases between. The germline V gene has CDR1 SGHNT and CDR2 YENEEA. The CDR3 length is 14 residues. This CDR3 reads CASSLVGGNTEAFF. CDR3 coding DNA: TGTGCCAGCAGCTTAGTAGGCGGGAACACTGAAGCTTTCTTT.

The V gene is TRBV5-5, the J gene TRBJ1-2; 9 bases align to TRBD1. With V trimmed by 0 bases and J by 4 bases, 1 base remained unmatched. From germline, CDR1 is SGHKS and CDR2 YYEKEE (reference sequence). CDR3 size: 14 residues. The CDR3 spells CASSLDRGLYGYTF. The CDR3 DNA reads TGTGCCAGCAGCTTGGACAGGGGGCTCTATGGCTACACCTTC.